This TCR beta chain stems from a study of monozygotic twins with inflammatory bowel disease. Study-wide points: Fewer clonotypes were shared with others by IBD patients than by healthy twins, especially with disease activity.

Remarks on this clonotype: Its target is unknown.

The study subjected TCRalpha and TCRbeta cDNA to two nested PCRs of about 15 and 9 cycles. Using the 5' RACE reads, TCRdb records one entry per CDR3 protein without DNA. The ten top clones account for 2.5% to 3%, within a sample of about 380,000 distinct CDR3 sequences. There are 15 residues in the CDR3. In germline, CDR1 is SGHRS, CDR2 YFSETQ. The chain has TRBV5-1 and TRBJ2-7; TCRdb picks TRBD1, but there is no DNA to check that call. This TCR was sampled from a human donor with ulcerative colitis or Crohn's disease, or a healthy co-twin of an affected twin (not recorded which). The sample comprised blood. The chain's CDR3 is CASSPVGTEAYEQYF. The variable domain in full, completed from reference TRBV5-1 and TRBJ2-7, reads KAGVTQTPRYLIKTRGQQVTLSCSPISGHRSVSWYQQTPGQGLQFLFEYFSETQRNKGNFPGRFSGRQFSNSRSEMNVSTLELGDSALYLCASSPVGTEAYEQYFGPGTRLTVT.